The 21 T cell receptor beta chains given below trace back to one sample, sequenced in a study of blood T cell repertoires in COVID-19. Using immunoSEQ multiplex PCR, the repertoire was profiled, and TCRdb retains in-frame clones only, with some absent. The sample includes around 80,000 clones, approximately 80% of them seen just once. The sample comprised peripheral blood. The receptor source for this set is a man at least 80 years old with acute or convalescent COVID-19.

This clone was seen only a few times. The chain carries TRBV5-4 and TRBJ1-1, with unresolved D. CDR3 length: 13 amino acids. Germline values: CDR1 SGHNT, CDR2 YYREEE (reference sequence). Trimming left V 4 bases short and J 6 bases short, with 13 bases between. DNA for the CDR3: TGTGCCAGCAGCCTTCAGAGGGCGGCTGAAGCTTTCTTT. Translating gives CASSLQRAAEAFF.

V is TRBV6-1 and J is TRBJ1-2; 8 nucleotides match TRBD1. V lost 0 bases and J lost 4; bases outside the gene matches: 4. CDR1 MNHNS and CDR2 SASEGT come from the germline V gene. CDR3 length: 15 amino acids. The CDR3 DNA reads TGTGCCAGCAGTGAAGCGCAAGGACAGGGCTATGGCTACACCTTC. The encoded protein is CASSEAQGQGYGYTF.

This sequence joins TRBV19 and TRBJ2-3; possibly TRBD2 for D (6 bases). Trimming stripped 3 bases from V and 8 bases from J, with 9 bases between. The CDR3 is 12 residues long. In germline, CDR1 is LNHDA, CDR2 SQIVND (reference sequence). The CDR3 DNA sequence: TGTGCCAGTAGTATGAGGCGGGGTACGCAGTATTTT. This sequence encodes CASSMRRGTQYF.

The V call is TRBV21-1, the J call TRBJ1-2; the D call of TRBD1 is as the table states it, not checked on the DNA. TRBV21-1 represents a pseudogene. The CDR3 extends over 13 amino acids. The CDR3 here is CASSKGLPYGYTF. The CDR3 bases are TGTGCCAGCAGCAAAGGGCTCCCTTATGGCTACACCTTC.

The chain recombines TRBV11-2 with TRBJ2-5; possibly TRBD1 for D (5 bases). In germline, CDR1 is SGHAT, CDR2 FQNNGV. V was trimmed by 5 bases and J by 4 bases, leaving 11 bases between them. The CDR3 sequence is 13 residues long. DNA for the CDR3: TGTGCCAGCAGCCCCCGACAGAGAGAGACCCAGTACTTC. Residues: CASSPRQRETQYF. Together with reference TRBV11-2 and TRBJ2-5, the CDR3 gives the full variable domain: EAGVAQSPRYKIIEKRQSVAFWCNPISGHATLYWYQQILGQGPKLLIQFQNNGVVDDSQLPKDRFSAERLKGVDSTLKIQPAKLEDSAVYLCASSPRQRETQYFGPGTRLLVL.

V is TRBV19 and J is TRBJ1-6; TRBD1 might be the D (5 bases). Germline CDR1 and CDR2: LNHDA and SQIVND (reference sequence). The CDR3 is 16 amino acids. The V end was cut by 7 bases, the J end by 8 bases, with 21 bases between. CDR3 sequence: CASTSLQGNLDSPLHF. CDR3 nucleotide sequence: TGTGCCAGTACCTCGCTCCAGGGCAATTTGGATTCACCCCTCCACTTT.

This sequence joins TRBV5-4 and TRBJ1-1; no firm D call. The V end lost 0 bases, the J end lost 1 base, and 7 bases lay between the germline ends. CDR1 and CDR2 (germline): SGHNT, YYREEE (reference sequence). The CDR3 is made up of 14 amino acids. CDR3 loop: CASSLDRGNTEAFF. The CDR3 coding sequence is TGTGCCAGCAGCTTGGATCGGGGGAACACTGAAGCTTTCTTT.

The rearrangement links TRBV7-2 to TRBJ1-3; D remains unclear. V lost 2 bases to trimming and J lost 0 bases, with 8 bases between them. CDR1 SGHTA and CDR2 FQGNSA come from the germline V gene. The CDR3 covers 15 residues. The CDR3 sequence: CASSLKPLSGNTIYF. CDR3 coding DNA: TGTGCCAGCAGCTTAAAGCCTCTCTCTGGAAACACCATATATTTT. Variable domain in full (rest from reference TRBV7-2 and TRBJ1-3): GAGVSQSPSNKVTEKGKDVELRCDPISGHTALYWYRQSLGQGLEFLIYFQGNSAPDKSGLPSDRFSAERTGGSVSTLTIQRTQQEDSAVYLCASSLKPLSGNTIYFGEGSWLTVV.

This rearrangement joins TRBV7-8 to TRBJ2-7; 10 bases align to TRBD2. The CDR3 has 15 amino acids. Germline V gene sequence: CDR1 SGHVS, CDR2 FQNEAQ. J gave up 7 bases and V 1 base, and 7 bases lay outside the gene matches. CDR3 nucleotides: TGTGCCAGCAGCTTAGAGAGGACTAGCGGTTCTGAGCAGTACTTC. Its protein is CASSLERTSGSEQYF.

This sequence joins TRBV6-5 and TRBJ2-7, with 7 positions matching TRBD1. Germline V gives CDR1 MNHEY, CDR2 SVGAGI. CDR3 length: 14 amino acids. The J segment lost 0 bases and the V segment lost 6 bases, leaving 5 bases of the junction unmatched. This CDR3 is CASSDRESSYEQYF. CDR3 nucleotide sequence: TGTGCCAGCAGCGACAGGGAAAGCTCCTACGAGCAGTACTTC.

V is TRBV10-3 and J is TRBJ1-6; D remains unclear. The CDR3 is made up of 12 amino acids. Germline CDR1 reads ENHRY; CDR2 reads SYGVKD. V shed 6 bases and J shed 6 bases, with 6 bases lying between them. CDR3 protein: CAISPGNSPLHF. The DNA for the CDR3 is TGTGCCATCAGCCCGGGTAATTCACCCCTCCACTTT.

A single count supports this clone. The chain is built from TRBV11-2 and TRBJ1-2; 7 nucleotides line up with TRBD1. CDR1 is SGHAT and CDR2 is FQNNGV in the germline V gene. The CDR3 sequence is 14 residues long. The junction had 8 bases not matched to a gene; V was cut back by 3 bases and J by 7 bases. This chain's CDR3 is CASSFTAQGGGYTF. The CDR3 nucleotides are TGTGCCAGCAGCTTTACTGCGCAGGGGGGTGGCTACACCTTC.

V and J are TRBV4-1 and TRBJ2-5, with D perhaps matching TRBD1 (5 bases). Germline assignment: CDR1 MGHRA and CDR2 YSYEKL. V gave up 1 base and J gave up 1 base, with 10 bases separating them. The CDR3 extends over 15 amino acids. The CDR3 here is CASSQGTQGQETQYF. For the CDR3, the DNA is TGCGCCAGCAGCCAAGGGACGCAGGGCCAAGAGACCCAGTACTTC.

This clone was observed a few times. This chain links TRBV10-3 with TRBJ1-3, with unresolved D. CDR1 is ENHRY and CDR2 is SYGVKD in the germline V gene. CDR3 size: 16 residues. V lost 0 bases, J lost 4 bases, and 13 bases lay in between. For the CDR3, the DNA is TGTGCCATCAGTGAGTCTCCCGGGAGATTGGGAAACACCATATATTTT. It is translated as CAISESPGRLGNTIYF.

This clone was seen only once. The chain recombines TRBV19 with TRBJ1-5; D gene unclear. The V end was cut by 4 bases, the J end by 2 bases, with 12 bases between. The V gene's germline CDR1 is LNHDA and CDR2 SQIVND (reference sequence). CDR3 size: 15 residues. CDR3 sequence reads: CASSTIPGGNQPQHF. The DNA of the CDR3 is TGTGCCAGTAGTACGATCCCCGGAGGCAATCAGCCCCAGCATTTT.

This clone was counted between two and nine times. The chain carries TRBV4-1 and TRBJ1-4, with unresolved D. Per germline, CDR1 MGHRA and CDR2 YSYEKL. Trimming stripped 4 bases from V and 11 bases from J, with 23 bases between. This CDR3 region has 16 residues. The CDR3 here is CASSLMAKGGGPKLFF. CDR3 sequence (DNA): TGCGCCAGCAGCCTAATGGCCAAGGGAGGAGGGCCGAAACTGTTTTTT.

The V call is TRBV3-1 (or the pseudogene TRBV3-2), the J call TRBJ2-7; D may be TRBD2 (5 bases). Germline V gives CDR1 LGHDT, CDR2 YNNKEL (reference sequence). V lost 3 bases and J 5 bases, leaving 14 bases between the germline ends. The CDR3 contains 14 residues. The chain's CDR3 is CASSHHQRDNEQYF. The CDR3 coding sequence is TGTGCCAGCAGCCACCACCAACGGGATAACGAGCAGTACTTC.

The chain recombines TRBV5-1 with TRBJ2-7; possibly TRBD1 for D (6 bases). Germline values: CDR1 SGHRS, CDR2 YFSETQ. With 0 bases removed from V and 3 bases from J, the gap between germline ends came to 7 bases. The CDR3 extends over 13 amino acids. DNA of the CDR3: TGCGCCAGCAGCTTGGGACAGGACTACGAGCAGTACTTC. It is translated as CASSLGQDYEQYF.

The rearrangement uses TRBV19 and TRBJ1-1; TRBD1 matches at 9 bases. This CDR3 region has 14 residues. With 6 bases clipped from V and 6 bases from J, the junction kept 8 bases outside the gene matches. Germline CDR1 and CDR2: LNHDA and SQIVND (reference sequence). Written as DNA, the CDR3 is TGTGCCAGTAGGCCTGGACAGGGGAGGGCTGAAGCTTTCTTT. Protein sequence: CASRPGQGRAEAFF.

The chain joins TRBV11-2 to TRBJ2-6; no firm D call. V was clipped by 4 bases and J by 3 bases, with 4 bases between them. This CDR3 has 13 residues. The germline V gene has CDR1 SGHAT and CDR2 FQNNGV. As DNA, the CDR3 is TGTGCCAGCAGCTGGCATGGGGCCAACGTCCTGACTTTC. Its protein product is CASSWHGANVLTF.

In its sample, this clone was seen once. The rearrangement links TRBV10-3 to TRBJ2-7; D is perhaps TRBD2 (6 bases). Trimming removed 3 bases at V and 5 bases at J, with 8 bases between. Germline loops: CDR1 ENHRY, CDR2 SYGVKD. This CDR3 has 12 amino acids. CDR3 bases: TGTGCCATCAGTGACGGAGGGGACGAGCAGTACTTC. Protein sequence: CAISDGGDEQYF.